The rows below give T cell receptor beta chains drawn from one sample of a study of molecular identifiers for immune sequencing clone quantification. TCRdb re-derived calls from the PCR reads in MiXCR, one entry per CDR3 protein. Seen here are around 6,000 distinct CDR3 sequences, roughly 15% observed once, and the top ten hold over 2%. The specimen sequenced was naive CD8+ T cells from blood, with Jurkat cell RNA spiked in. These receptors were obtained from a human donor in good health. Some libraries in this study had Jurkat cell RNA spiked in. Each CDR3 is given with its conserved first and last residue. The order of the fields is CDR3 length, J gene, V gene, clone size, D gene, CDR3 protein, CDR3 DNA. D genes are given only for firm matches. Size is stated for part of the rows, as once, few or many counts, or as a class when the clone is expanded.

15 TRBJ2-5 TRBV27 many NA CASAVQGSGQETQYF TGTGCCAGCGCGGTTCAGGGGAGCGGGCAAGAGACCCAGTACTTC
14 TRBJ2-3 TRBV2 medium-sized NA CASSGISSSDTQYF TGTGCCAGCAGTGGTATTTCTAGTTCAGATACGCAGTATTTT
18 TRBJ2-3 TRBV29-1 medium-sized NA CSVELEDHRERLADTQYF TGCAGCGTTGAATTAGAGGACCATCGGGAGAGGCTTGCAGATACGCAGTATTTT
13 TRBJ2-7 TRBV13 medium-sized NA CASSSGASYEQYF TGTGCCAGCAGCTCCGGGGCCTCCTACGAGCAGTACTTC
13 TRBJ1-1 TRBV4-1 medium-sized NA CASSRDENREAFF TGCGCCAGCAGTCGGGACGAAAATAGGGAAGCTTTCTTT
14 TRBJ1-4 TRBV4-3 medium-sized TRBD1 CASSPGQDNEKLFF TGCGCCAGCAGCCCGGGACAGGATAATGAAAAACTGTTTTTT
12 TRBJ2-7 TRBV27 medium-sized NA CASSPQGHEQYF TGTGCCAGCAGTCCTCAGGGGCACGAGCAGTACTTC
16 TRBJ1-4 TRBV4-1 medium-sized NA CASSQDPDVSNEKLFF TGCGCCAGCAGCCAAGATCCGGACGTCTCTAATGAAAAACTGTTTTTT
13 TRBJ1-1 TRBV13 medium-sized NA CASSLNMGVEAFF TGTGCCAGCAGCCTGAACATGGGGGTGGAAGCTTTCTTT
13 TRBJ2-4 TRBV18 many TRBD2 CASSPVSGDIQYF TGTGCCAGCTCACCAGTTAGCGGGGACATTCAGTACTTC
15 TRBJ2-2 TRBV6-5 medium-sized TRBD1 CASSWGQGTSGELFF TGTGCCAGCAGTTGGGGACAGGGGACGAGCGGGGAGCTGTTTTTT
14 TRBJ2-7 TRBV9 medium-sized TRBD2 CASSVGGAGDEQYF TGTGCCAGCAGCGTAGGTGGAGCGGGGGACGAGCAGTACTTC
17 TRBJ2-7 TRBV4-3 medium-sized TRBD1 CASSQDLGQGYSYEQYF TGCGCCAGCAGCCAAGACCTCGGACAGGGGTACTCCTACGAGCAGTACTTC
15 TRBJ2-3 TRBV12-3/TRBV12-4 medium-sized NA CASSPGRDNTDTQYF TGTGCCAGCAGCCCCGGAAGGGACAACACAGATACGCAGTATTTT
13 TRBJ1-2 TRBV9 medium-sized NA CASSAGHDYGYTF TGTGCCAGCAGCGCCGGACACGATTATGGCTACACCTTC
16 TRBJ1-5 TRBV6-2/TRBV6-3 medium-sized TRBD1 CASSSWDRGSNQPQHF TGTGCCAGCAGTTCCTGGGACAGGGGTAGCAATCAGCCCCAGCATTTT
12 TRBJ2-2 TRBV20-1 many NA CSARGDPGELFF TGCAGTGCTAGAGGGGACCCCGGGGAGCTGTTTTTT
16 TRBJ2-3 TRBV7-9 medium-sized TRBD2 CASSDGLAAGTDTQYF TGTGCCAGCAGCGACGGACTAGCGGCCGGCACAGATACGCAGTATTTT
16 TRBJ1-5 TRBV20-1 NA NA CSARDVSTGSNQPQHF TGCAGTGCTAGAGATGTTTCGACAGGCTCCAATCAGCCCCAACATTTT
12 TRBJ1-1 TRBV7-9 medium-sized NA CASGSYHTEAFF TGTGCCAGCGGGTCATACCACACTGAAGCTTTCTTT
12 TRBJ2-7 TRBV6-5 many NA CASTEGGNEQYF TGTGCCAGCACGGAAGGGGGGAACGAGCAGTACTTC
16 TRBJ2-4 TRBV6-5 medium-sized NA CASSYDGSVAKNIQYF TGTGCCAGCAGTTATGATGGCAGCGTAGCCAAAAACATTCAGTACTTC
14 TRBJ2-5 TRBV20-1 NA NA CSAWHWTEEETQYF TGCAGTGCTTGGCATTGGACAGAGGAAGAGACCCAGTACTTC
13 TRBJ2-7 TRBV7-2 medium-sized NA CASSLSGVYEQYF TGTGCCAGCAGCTTATCGGGCGTGTACGAGCAGTACTTC
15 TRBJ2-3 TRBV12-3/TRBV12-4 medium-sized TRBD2 CASRQGLVSTDTQYF TGTGCCAGCAGACAAGGACTAGTTAGCACAGATACGCAGTATTTT
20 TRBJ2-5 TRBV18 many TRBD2 CASSQWTSGIANIRQETQYF TGTGCCAGCTCCCAATGGACTAGCGGAATCGCAAATATTAGACAAGAGACCCAGTACTTC
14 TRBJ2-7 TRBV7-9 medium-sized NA CASSPTRPSHEQYF TGTGCCAGCAGCCCGACGAGACCTAGCCACGAGCAGTACTTC
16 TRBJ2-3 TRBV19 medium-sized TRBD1 CASSITGTGRPDTQYF TGTGCCAGTAGTATTACCGGGACAGGGAGGCCAGATACGCAGTATTTT
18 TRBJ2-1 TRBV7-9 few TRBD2 CASSSLEGSGGTYNEQLF TGTGCCAGCAGCTCACTTGAGGGGAGCGGGGGGACCTACAATGAGCAGCTCTTC
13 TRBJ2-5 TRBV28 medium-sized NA CASSGRMEETQYF TGTGCCAGCAGCGGACGGATGGAAGAGACCCAGTACTTC
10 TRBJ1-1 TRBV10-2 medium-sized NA CASSEGKAFF TGCGCCAGCAGTGAGGGGAAAGCTTTCTTT
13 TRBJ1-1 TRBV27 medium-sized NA CASSWGEGLEAFF TGTGCCAGCAGTTGGGGGGAGGGACTTGAAGCTTTCTTT
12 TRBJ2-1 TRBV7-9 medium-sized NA CASSLSYNEQFF TGTGCCAGCAGCTTATCTTACAATGAGCAGTTCTTC
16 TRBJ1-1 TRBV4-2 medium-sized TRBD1 CASSQEGQGGNTEAFF TGTGCCAGCAGCCAAGAGGGACAGGGGGGAAACACTGAAGCTTTCTTT
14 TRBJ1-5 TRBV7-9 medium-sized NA CASSYGGTNQPQHF TGTGCCAGCAGCTATGGGGGGACCAATCAGCCCCAGCATTTT
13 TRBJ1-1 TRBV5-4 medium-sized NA CASSLGGGTEAFF TGTGCCAGCAGCTTGGGAGGGGGCACTGAAGCTTTCTTT
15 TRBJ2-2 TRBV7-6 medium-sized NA CASSLYGSEAGELFF TGTGCCAGCAGCTTATACGGGAGCGAGGCCGGGGAGCTGTTTTTT
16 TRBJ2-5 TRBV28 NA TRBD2 CASSPGLVGGQETQCF TGTGCCAGCAGCCCTGGACTAGTGGGAGGGCAAGAGACCCAGTGCTTC
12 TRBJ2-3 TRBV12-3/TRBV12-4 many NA CASSLSRDTQYF TGTGCCAGCAGTCTTAGCCGAGATACGCAGTATTTT
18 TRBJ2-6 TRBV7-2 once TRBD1 CASSFRDRARSGANVLTF TGTGCCAGCAGCTTCCGGGACAGGGCTCGCTCTGGGGCCAACGTCCTGACCTTC
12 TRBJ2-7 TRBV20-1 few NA CSADPVTCEQYF TGCAGTGCTGACCCAGTAACCTGCGAGCAGTACTTC
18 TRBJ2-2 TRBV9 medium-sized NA CASSVYWDDNSNTGELFF TGTGCCAGCAGCGTATATTGGGACGATAACTCGAACACCGGGGAGCTGTTTTTT
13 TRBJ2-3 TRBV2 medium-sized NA CATKRRVRDTQYF TGTGCCACAAAGAGGCGCGTAAGAGATACGCAGTATTTT
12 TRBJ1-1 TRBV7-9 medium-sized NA CASSLMNTEAFF TGTGCCAGCAGCTTAATGAACACTGAAGCTTTCTTT
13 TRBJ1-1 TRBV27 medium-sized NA CASSYQDGTEAFF TGTGCCAGCAGTTATCAGGATGGCACTGAAGCTTTCTTT
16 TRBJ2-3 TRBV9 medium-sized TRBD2 CASSPEGTSVTDTQYF TGTGCCAGCAGCCCGGAAGGGACTAGCGTTACAGATACGCAGTATTTT
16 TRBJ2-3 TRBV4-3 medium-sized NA CASSQDYDRSTDTQYF TGCGCCAGCAGCCAAGATTACGACCGTAGCACAGATACGCAGTATTTT
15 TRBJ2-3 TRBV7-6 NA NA CASSRRGSSTDTQYF TGTGCTAGCAGCCGACGAGGGTCTAGCACAGATACGCAGTATTTT